Listed below are T cell receptor beta chains from one sample, sequenced in a study of cytomegalovirus exposure and HLA in healthy donors. Produced via immunoSEQ multiplex PCR; TCRdb's table is partial and in-frame only. The repertoire holds some 150,000 clones, with roughly three quarters as singletons. The sequencing input was PBMCs. These receptors all come from a woman aged 25-40 years in good health and CMV-seronegative. CDR3s include the opening cysteine and the closing phenylalanine or tryptophan. Each record gives: clone size, CDR3 length, V gene, D gene, J gene, CDR3 protein, CDR3 DNA. The D gene is left open where the match is weak. For some rows the clone size is stated as once, few or many, or as a class when expanded; others skip it.

NA,14,TRBV5-1,TRBD2,TRBJ2-4,CASSLAREGDIQYF,TGCGCCAGCAGCTTGGCGCGGGAGGGAGACATTCAGTACTTC
NA,13,TRBV7-2,NA,TRBJ2-1,CASSFSTGNEQFF,TGTGCCAGCAGCTTTTCAACAGGGAATGAGCAGTTCTTC
NA,15,TRBV5-1,NA,TRBJ2-2,CASSFGSSSTGELFF,TGCGCCAGCAGCTTTGGGAGTAGCAGCACCGGGGAGCTGTTTTTT
NA,17,TRBV4-1,TRBD1,TRBJ2-7,CASSQEDFPGQNDEQYF,TGCGCCAGCAGCCAAGAGGACTTCCCGGGACAGAATGACGAGCAGTACTTC
NA,13,TRBV27,TRBD1,TRBJ1-1,CASSLGTGGEAFF,TGTGCCAGCAGTCTTGGGACAGGGGGTGAAGCTTTCTTT
NA,15,TRBV6-5,TRBD1,TRBJ2-1,CASSYSGQGAHEQFF,TGTGCCAGCAGTTATTCTGGACAGGGGGCTCATGAGCAGTTCTTC
NA,14,TRBV5-1,TRBD2,TRBJ2-3,CASRIAGGTDTQYF,TGCGCCAGCAGAATAGCGGGGGGCACAGATACGCAGTATTTT
NA,14,TRBV9,NA,TRBJ2-2,CASTPLPGTGELFF,TGTGCCAGCACCCCGCTCCCCGGGACCGGGGAGCTGTTTTTT
NA,11,TRBV28,TRBD1,TRBJ2-2,CASRGTGGMFF,TGTGCCAGCAGGGGGACAGGGGGGATGTTTTTT
few,15,TRBV4-1,TRBD1,TRBJ1-2,CASSPGGQRVYGYTF,TGCGCCAGCAGCCCAGGGGGACAGCGGGTCTATGGCTACACCTTC
NA,13,TRBV6-6,NA,TRBJ2-7,CASTTAGTYEQYF,TGTGCCAGCACTACAGCAGGGACCTACGAGCAGTACTTC
NA,13,TRBV29-1,TRBD2,TRBJ2-1,CSVNPGLAGDQFF,TGCAGCGTCAACCCGGGACTAGCGGGGGACCAGTTCTTC
NA,15,TRBV14,TRBD1,TRBJ1-4,CASSPQDRAREKLFF,TGTGCCAGCAGCCCCCAGGACAGGGCTCGCGAAAAACTGTTTTTT
NA,17,TRBV7-9,TRBD1,TRBJ2-1,CASSSIRTGVAYNEQFF,TGTGCCAGCAGCTCGATTCGGACAGGGGTAGCCTACAATGAGCAGTTCTTC
NA,16,TRBV4-1,TRBD1,TRBJ2-5,CASSPDRGGLEETQYF,TGCGCCAGCTCCCCGGACAGGGGCGGTCTGGAGGAGACCCAGTACTTC
NA,14,TRBV28,NA,TRBJ1-3,CASSRGSSGNTIYF,TGTGCCAGCAGCCGTGGTAGTTCTGGAAACACCATATATTTT
NA,13,TRBV7-2,NA,TRBJ1-2,CASSLARGYGYTF,TGTGCCAGCAGCTTAGCACGGGGCTATGGCTACACCTTC
few,15,TRBV5-1,TRBD1,TRBJ1-1,CASSLGTGDNTEAFF,TGCGCCAGCAGCTTGGGGACAGGGGATAACACTGAAGCTTTCTTT
NA,16,TRBV13,TRBD2,TRBJ2-1,CASTLRGTIADNEQFF,TGTGCCAGCACCTTGCGGGGGACTATAGCCGACAATGAGCAGTTCTTC
NA,14,TRBV27,TRBD2,TRBJ2-5,CASSSLAGGETQYF,TGTGCCAGCAGTTCCCTAGCGGGGGGGGAGACCCAGTACTTC
NA,11,TRBV28,NA,TRBJ2-1,CASSPYNEQFF,TGTGCCAGCAGCCCTTACAATGAGCAGTTCTTC
NA,14,TRBV6-5,NA,TRBJ1-3,CASSAVDSGNTIYF,TGTGCCAGCAGTGCGGTGGACTCTGGAAACACCATATATTTT
few,14,TRBV27,NA,TRBJ1-1,CASSAQQVNTEAFF,TGTGCCAGCAGTGCCCAACAGGTAAACACTGAAGCTTTCTTT
NA,17,TRBV6-1,NA,TRBJ2-2,CASSEDGPGWDTGELFF,TGTGCCAGCAGTGAAGATGGACCGGGATGGGACACCGGGGAGCTGTTTTTT
NA,12,TRBV2,NA,TRBJ1-5,CASSRGYQPQHF,TGTGCCAGCAGTAGAGGGTATCAGCCCCAGCATTTT
few,13,TRBV29-1,NA,TRBJ1-1,CSVVRGMNTEAFF,TGCAGCGTTGTACGGGGGATGAACACTGAAGCTTTCTTT
NA,15,TRBV5-1,TRBD2,TRBJ2-7,CASSPGLAGTYEQYF,TGCGCCAGCAGCCCGGGACTAGCGGGAACCTACGAGCAGTACTTC
NA,15,TRBV5-1,TRBD1,TRBJ2-7,CASSRMTGVAYEQYF,TGCGCCAGCAGCCGTATGACAGGGGTCGCCTACGAGCAGTACTTC
few,14,TRBV6-1,NA,TRBJ2-5,CASSEFAGPETQYF,TGTGCCAGCAGTGAATTTGCAGGGCCGGAGACCCAGTACTTC
NA,14,TRBV2,NA,TRBJ1-3,CAGRQVDSGNTIYF,TGTGCCGGTAGACAGGTTGACTCTGGAAACACCATATATTTT
few,13,TRBV6-6,NA,TRBJ2-2,CASSRTNTGELFF,TGTGCCAGCAGCAGGACTAACACCGGGGAGCTGTTTTTT
NA,14,TRBV28,TRBD1,TRBJ1-1,CASSSGTGVTEAFF,TGTGCCAGCAGCTCCGGGACAGGGGTCACTGAAGCTTTCTTT
NA,15,TRBV19,TRBD1,TRBJ1-1,CASSELDRVNTEAFF,TGTGCCAGTAGTGAATTGGACAGGGTGAACACTGAAGCTTTCTTT
NA,16,TRBV4-1,NA,TRBJ2-3,CASSQYGPSFSDTQYF,TGCGCCAGCAGCCAATATGGGCCTAGCTTTTCAGATACGCAGTATTTT
NA,14,TRBV5-4,TRBD2,TRBJ2-5,CASSPREGGETQYF,TGTGCCAGCAGCCCGCGGGAGGGTGGGGAGACCCAGTACTTC
NA,14,TRBV11-3,NA,TRBJ2-3,CASSFGPGADTQYF,TGTGCCAGCAGCTTCGGACCGGGGGCAGATACGCAGTATTTT
NA,12,TRBV7-9,NA,TRBJ2-3,CASSPDRDTQYF,TGTGCCAGCAGTCCAGACAGGGATACGCAGTATTTT
NA,12,TRBV11-1,NA,TRBJ1-2,CASSPGSDGYTF,TGTGCCAGCAGCCCAGGGTCGGATGGCTACACCTTC
NA,16,TRBV28,NA,TRBJ1-6,CASSPGSDSGNSPLHF,TGTGCCAGCAGTCCCGGTTCAGATTCGGGGAATTCACCCCTCCACTTT
NA,12,TRBV6-1,TRBD1,TRBJ2-2,CATRQGTGELFF,TGTGCCACACGACAGGGCACCGGGGAGCTGTTTTTT
NA,19,TRBV30,TRBD2,TRBJ2-1,CAWSQGLAGGTAMDNEQFF,TGTGCCTGGAGCCAAGGGCTAGCGGGAGGAACCGCTATGGACAATGAGCAGTTCTTC
NA,15,TRBV19,NA,TRBJ2-1,CASSILASANNEQFF,TGTGCCAGTAGTATTCTAGCGTCGGCAAACAATGAGCAGTTCTTC
NA,19,TRBV18,TRBD1,TRBJ2-3,CASSRYRDRVGSGTDTQYF,TGTGCCAGCTCACGTTACCGGGACAGGGTGGGATCTGGCACAGATACGCAGTATTTT
NA,18,TRBV18,NA,TRBJ1-5,CASSPLREGLNSNQPQHF,TGTGCCAGCTCACCACTACGGGAAGGGCTGAATAGCAATCAGCCCCAGCATTTT
NA,14,TRBV6-5,TRBD1,TRBJ1-6,CASRPGTGGSPLHF,TGTGCCAGCAGACCCGGGACAGGGGGTTCACCCCTCCACTTT
NA,17,TRBV19,NA,TRBJ1-5,CASSIAGMRDSNQPQHF,TGTGCCAGTAGTATAGCGGGGATGCGGGATAGCAATCAGCCCCAGCATTTT
once,14,TRBV5-1,NA,TRBJ1-3,CASSLNVAGNTIYF,TGCGCCAGCAGCTTGAATGTCGCTGGAAACACCATATATTTT
NA,12,TRBV2,NA,TRBJ2-4,CASSWARNIQYF,TGTGCCAGCAGTTGGGCCAGAAACATTCAGTACTTC
NA,14,TRBV27,TRBD1,TRBJ2-7,CASSLGQGFHEQYF,TGTGCCAGCAGTTTGGGACAGGGATTCCACGAGCAGTACTTC
NA,15,TRBV27,NA,TRBJ2-3,CASSRLMNPPDTQYF,TGTGCCAGCAGTAGACTTATGAATCCGCCAGATACGCAGTATTTT
NA,16,TRBV5-4,TRBD1,TRBJ1-2,CASSLGGQGANYGYTF,TGTGCCAGCAGCTTAGGGGGACAGGGGGCGAACTATGGCTACACCTTC
NA,14,TRBV7-6,NA,TRBJ1-1,CASSLFGTNTEAFF,TGTGCCAGCAGCTTGTTCGGGACTAACACTGAAGCTTTCTTT
once,16,TRBV9,TRBD1,TRBJ2-3,CASSATGTGGTDTQYF,TGTGCCAGCAGCGCGACCGGGACAGGGGGCACAGATACGCAGTATTTT
NA,13,TRBV29-1,TRBD1,TRBJ2-3,CSVGYGTEDTQYF,TGCAGCGTTGGATATGGGACAGAAGATACGCAGTATTTT
once,17,TRBV4-1,TRBD2,TRBJ2-5,CASSQPPGLAVQETQYF,TGCGCCAGCAGCCAACCTCCGGGACTAGCAGTTCAAGAGACCCAGTACTTC
few,13,TRBV13,NA,TRBJ2-3,CASSLVSLSTQYF,TGTGCCAGCAGCTTAGTGTCTTTGAGTACGCAGTATTTT
NA,12,TRBV6-1,NA,TRBJ1-4,CASSTTREKLFF,TGTGCCAGCAGTACCACGCGGGAAAAACTGTTTTTT